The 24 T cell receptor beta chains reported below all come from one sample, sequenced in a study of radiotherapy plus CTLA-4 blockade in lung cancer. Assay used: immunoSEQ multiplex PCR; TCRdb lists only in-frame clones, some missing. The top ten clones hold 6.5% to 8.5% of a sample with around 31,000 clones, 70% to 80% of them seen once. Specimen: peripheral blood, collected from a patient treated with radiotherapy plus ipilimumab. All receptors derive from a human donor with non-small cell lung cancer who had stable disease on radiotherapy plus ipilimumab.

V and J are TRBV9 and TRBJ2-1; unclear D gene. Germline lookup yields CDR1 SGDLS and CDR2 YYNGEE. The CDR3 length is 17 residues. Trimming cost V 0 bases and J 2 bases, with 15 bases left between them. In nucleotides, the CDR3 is TGTGCCAGCAGCGTAGATAAGGCAGCCCTTACCTACAATGAGCAGTTCTTC. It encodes CASSVDKAALTYNEQFF.

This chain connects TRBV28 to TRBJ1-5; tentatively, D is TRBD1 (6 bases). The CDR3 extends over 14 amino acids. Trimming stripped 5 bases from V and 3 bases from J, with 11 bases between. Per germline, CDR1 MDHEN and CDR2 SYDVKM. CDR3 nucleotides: TGTGCCAGCAGTCAAACAGGGTCCAATCAGCCCCAGCATTTT. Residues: CASSQTGSNQPQHF.

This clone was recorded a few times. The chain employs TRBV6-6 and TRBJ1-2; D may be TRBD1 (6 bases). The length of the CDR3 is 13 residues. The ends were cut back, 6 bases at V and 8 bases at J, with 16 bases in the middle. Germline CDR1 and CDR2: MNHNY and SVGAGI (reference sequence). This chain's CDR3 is CASRPDSLRGYTF. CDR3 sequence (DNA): TGTGCCAGCAGACCGGACAGTCTGCGGGGCTACACCTTC.

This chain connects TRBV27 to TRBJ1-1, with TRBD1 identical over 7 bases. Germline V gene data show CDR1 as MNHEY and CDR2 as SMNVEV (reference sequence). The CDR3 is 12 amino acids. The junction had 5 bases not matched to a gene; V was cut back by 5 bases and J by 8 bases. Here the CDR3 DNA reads TGTGCCAGCAGTGGGCGGACAGGCGAAGCTTTCTTT. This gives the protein CASSGRTGEAFF.

Here the CDR3 DNA reads TGTGCCAGCAGTGAAGGGACAGGGGAGGCGGATACGCAGTATTTT. This encodes CASSEGTGEADTQYF. This chain uses TRBV25-1 with TRBJ2-3; 10 nucleotides align to TRBD1. The V and J ends lost 2 bases and 6 bases, in that order; junction bases with no gene match: 5. The CDR3 runs to 15 residues. The V gene's germline CDR1 is MGHDK and CDR2 SYGVNS.

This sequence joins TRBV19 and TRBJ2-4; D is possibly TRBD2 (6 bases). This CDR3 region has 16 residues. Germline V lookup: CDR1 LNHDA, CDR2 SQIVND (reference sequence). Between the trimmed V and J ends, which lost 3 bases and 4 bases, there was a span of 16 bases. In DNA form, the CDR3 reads TGTGCCAGTAGTATCCCCCATCCCGGGGGTAAAAACATTCAGTACTTC. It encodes CASSIPHPGGKNIQYF.

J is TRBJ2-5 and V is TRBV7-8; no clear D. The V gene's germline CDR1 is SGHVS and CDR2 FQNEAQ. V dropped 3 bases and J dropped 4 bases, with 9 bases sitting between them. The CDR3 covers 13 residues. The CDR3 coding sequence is TGTGCCAGCAGCTTCCCGAATCTAGAGACCCAGTACTTC. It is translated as CASSFPNLETQYF.

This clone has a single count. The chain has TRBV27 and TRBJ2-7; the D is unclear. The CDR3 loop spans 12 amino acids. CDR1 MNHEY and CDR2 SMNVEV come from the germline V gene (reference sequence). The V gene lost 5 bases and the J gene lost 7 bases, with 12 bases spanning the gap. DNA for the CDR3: TGTGCCAGCAGTCAAACCTTGCTAGAGCAGTACTTC. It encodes CASSQTLLEQYF.

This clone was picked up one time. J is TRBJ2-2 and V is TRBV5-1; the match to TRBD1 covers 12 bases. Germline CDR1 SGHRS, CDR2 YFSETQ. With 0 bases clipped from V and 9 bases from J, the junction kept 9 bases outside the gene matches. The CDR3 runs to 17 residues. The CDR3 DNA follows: TGCGCCAGCAGCTTGGCTGCCGGGACAGGGGGCAGGAGGGAGCTGTTTTTT. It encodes CASSLAAGTGGRRELFF.

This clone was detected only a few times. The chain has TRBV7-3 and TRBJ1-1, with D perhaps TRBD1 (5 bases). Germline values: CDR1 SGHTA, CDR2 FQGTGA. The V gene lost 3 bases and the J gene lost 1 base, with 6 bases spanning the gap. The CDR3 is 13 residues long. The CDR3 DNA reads TGTGCCAGCAGCTTCGGGGCGAACACTGAAGCTTTCTTT. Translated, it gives CASSFGANTEAFF.

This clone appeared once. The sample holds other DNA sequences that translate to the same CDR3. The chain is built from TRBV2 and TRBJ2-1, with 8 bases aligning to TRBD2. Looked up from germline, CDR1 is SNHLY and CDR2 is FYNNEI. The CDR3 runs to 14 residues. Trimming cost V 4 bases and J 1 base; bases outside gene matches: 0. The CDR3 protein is CASSGGGSYNEQFF. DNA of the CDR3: TGTGCCAGCAGTGGCGGGGGGTCCTACAATGAGCAGTTCTTC.

The CDR3 sequence: CASSYGRSYGYTF. The CDR3 bases are TGTGCCAGCAGTTACGGGCGATCATATGGCTACACCTTC. This chain uses TRBV6-6 with TRBJ1-2, with unresolved D. CDR3 length: 13 amino acids. V lost 2 bases to trimming and J lost 5 bases, with 9 bases between them. Germline CDR1 is MNHNY and CDR2 is SVGAGI (reference sequence).

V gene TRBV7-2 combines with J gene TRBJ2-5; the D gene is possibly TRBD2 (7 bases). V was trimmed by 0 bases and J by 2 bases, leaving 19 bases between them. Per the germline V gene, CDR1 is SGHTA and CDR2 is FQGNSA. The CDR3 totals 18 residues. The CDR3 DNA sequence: TGTGCCAGCAGCTTAGCAGGGGGAGGCGGGGGAGCTCAAGAGACCCAGTACTTC. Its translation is CASSLAGGGGGAQETQYF.

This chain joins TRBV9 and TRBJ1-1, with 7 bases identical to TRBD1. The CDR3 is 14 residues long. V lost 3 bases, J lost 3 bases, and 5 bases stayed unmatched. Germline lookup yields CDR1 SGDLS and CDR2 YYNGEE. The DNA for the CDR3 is TGTGCCAGCAGCGGGGGACAGAGGCACACTGAAGCTTTCTTT. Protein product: CASSGGQRHTEAFF.

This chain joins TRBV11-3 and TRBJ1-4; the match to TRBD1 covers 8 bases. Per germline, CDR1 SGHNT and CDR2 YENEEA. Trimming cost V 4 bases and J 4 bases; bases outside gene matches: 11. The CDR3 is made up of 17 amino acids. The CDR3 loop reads CASSSRTGYRGNEKLFF. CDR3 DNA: TGTGCCAGCAGCTCAAGGACAGGGTACCGAGGTAATGAAAAACTGTTTTTT.

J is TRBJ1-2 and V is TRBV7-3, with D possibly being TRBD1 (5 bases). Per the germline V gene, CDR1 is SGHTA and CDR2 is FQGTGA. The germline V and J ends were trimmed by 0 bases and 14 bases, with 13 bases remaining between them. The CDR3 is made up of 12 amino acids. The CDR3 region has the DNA TGTGCCAGCAGCTTAACGTCGGGGCCGGTAACCTTC. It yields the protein CASSLTSGPVTF.

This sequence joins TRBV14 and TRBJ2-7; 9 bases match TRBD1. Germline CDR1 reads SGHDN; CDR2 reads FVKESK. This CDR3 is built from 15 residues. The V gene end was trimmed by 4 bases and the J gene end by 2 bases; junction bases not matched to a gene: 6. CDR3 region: CASSPNRDRAYEQYF. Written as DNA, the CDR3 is TGTGCCAGCAGCCCAAATAGGGACAGGGCCTACGAGCAGTACTTC.

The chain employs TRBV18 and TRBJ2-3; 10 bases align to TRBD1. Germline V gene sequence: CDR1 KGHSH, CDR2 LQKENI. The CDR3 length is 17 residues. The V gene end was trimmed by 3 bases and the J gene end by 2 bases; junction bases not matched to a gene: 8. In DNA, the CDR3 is TGTGCCAGCTCACCTTGGGGGACAGGGGCGGTCACAGATACGCAGTATTTT. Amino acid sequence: CASSPWGTGAVTDTQYF.

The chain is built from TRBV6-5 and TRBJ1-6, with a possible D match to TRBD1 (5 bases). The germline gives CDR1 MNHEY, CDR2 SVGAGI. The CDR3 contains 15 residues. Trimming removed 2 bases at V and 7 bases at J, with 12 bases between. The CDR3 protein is CASSYGAGNNSPLHF. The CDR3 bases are TGTGCCAGCAGTTACGGGGCAGGGAACAATTCACCCCTCCACTTT.

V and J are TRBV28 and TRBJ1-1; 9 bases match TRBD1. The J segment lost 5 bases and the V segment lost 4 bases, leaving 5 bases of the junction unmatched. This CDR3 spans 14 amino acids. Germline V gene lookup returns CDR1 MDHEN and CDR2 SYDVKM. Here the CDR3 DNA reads TGTGCCAGCAGTTCAGGACAGGGGAGGACTGAAGCTTTCTTT. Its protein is CASSSGQGRTEAFF.

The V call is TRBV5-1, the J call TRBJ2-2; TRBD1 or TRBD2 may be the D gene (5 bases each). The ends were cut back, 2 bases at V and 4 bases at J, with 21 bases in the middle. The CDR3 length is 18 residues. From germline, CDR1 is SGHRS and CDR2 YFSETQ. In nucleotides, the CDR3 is TGCGCCAGCAGCTTTTTCTCTCGGGGCGGGCTACTCACCGGGGAGCTGTTTTTT. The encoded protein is CASSFFSRGGLLTGELFF. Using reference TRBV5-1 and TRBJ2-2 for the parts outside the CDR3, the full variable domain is KAGVTQTPRYLIKTRGQQVTLSCSPISGHRSVSWYQQTPGQGLQFLFEYFSETQRNKGNFPGRFSGRQFSNSRSEMNVSTLELGDSALYLCASSFFSRGGLLTGELFFGEGSRLTVL.

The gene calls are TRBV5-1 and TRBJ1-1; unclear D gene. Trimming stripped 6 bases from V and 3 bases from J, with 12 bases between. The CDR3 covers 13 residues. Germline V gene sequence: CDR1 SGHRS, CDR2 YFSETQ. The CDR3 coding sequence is TGCGCCAGCACCAGCCTCCGGGACACTGAAGCTTTCTTT. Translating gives CASTSLRDTEAFF.

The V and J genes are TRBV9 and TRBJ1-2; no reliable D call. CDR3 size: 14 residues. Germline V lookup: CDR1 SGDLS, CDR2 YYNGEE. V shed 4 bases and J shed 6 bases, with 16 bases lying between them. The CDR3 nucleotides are TGTGCCAGCAGCCCCCCCGGCGGCTTCGATGGCTACACCTTC. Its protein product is CASSPPGGFDGYTF.

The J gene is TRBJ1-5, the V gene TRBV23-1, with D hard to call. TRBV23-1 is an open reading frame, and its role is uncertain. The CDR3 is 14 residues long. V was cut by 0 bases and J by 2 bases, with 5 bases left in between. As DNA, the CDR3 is TGCGCCAGCAGTCAATCGAAAGGCAATCAGCCCCAGCATTTT. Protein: CASSQSKGNQPQHF.